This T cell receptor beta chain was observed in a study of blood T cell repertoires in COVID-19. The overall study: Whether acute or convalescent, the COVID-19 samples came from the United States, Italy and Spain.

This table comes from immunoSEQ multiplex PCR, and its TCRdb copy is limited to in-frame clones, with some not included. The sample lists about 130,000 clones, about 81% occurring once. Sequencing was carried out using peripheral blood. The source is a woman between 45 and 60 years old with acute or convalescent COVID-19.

CDR3: CASSADRDRGYGYTF. In DNA form, the CDR3 reads TGTGCCAGCAGCGCCGACCGGGACAGGGGATATGGCTACACCTTC. The chain joins TRBV9 to TRBJ1-2; the match to TRBD1 covers 10 bases. V trimming: 3 bases; J trimming: 5 bases; junction bases outside the gene matches: 7. Germline CDR1 reads SGDLS; CDR2 reads YYNGEE. The CDR3 covers 15 residues.